A selection of T cell receptor beta chains follows, all from one sample in a study of T cells after yellow fever vaccination. TCRdb reprocessed the 5' RACE reads with MiXCR, giving one entry per CDR3 protein. There are fewer than 85,000 distinct CDR3 sequences in the sample; roughly 7.7% occur only once, and 35% to 45% lies in the top ten. The sequences come from CD8+ T cells sorted from PBMCs, collected on the day of the yellow fever booster vaccination. Every receptor here comes from a man aged 25 to 40 who received the YFV17D yellow fever vaccine. The CDR3 runs from the conserved cysteine through the conserved F or W. The order of the fields is J gene, clone size, V gene, D gene, CDR3 DNA, CDR3 protein. The D gene is left open where the match is weak. Rows give clone size only sometimes, using once, few, many, or a class for an expanded clone.

TRBJ1-3 | few | TRBV29-1 | NA | TGCAGCGTTTTGGGTTCTGGAAACACCATATATTTT | CSVLGSGNTIYF
TRBJ2-3 | few | TRBV27 | TRBD2 | TGTGCCAGCGGTCGGGGGGCAGATACGCAGTATTTT | CASGRGADTQYF
TRBJ2-7 | few | TRBV20-1 | NA | TGCAGTGTGAAAGCGTTGGTCCCCGAGCAGTACTTC | CSVKALVPEQYF
TRBJ2-7 | few | TRBV12-3/TRBV12-4 | TRBD2 | TGTGCCAGCAGTCAGGGGACTAGCGGGATATACGAGCAGTACTTC | CASSQGTSGIYEQYF
TRBJ2-7 | many | TRBV5-1 | NA | TGCGCCAGCAGCCCGGATTCCCCCGGCTACGAGCAGTACTTC | CASSPDSPGYEQYF
TRBJ2-6 | many | TRBV6-5 | TRBD1 | TGTGCCAGCAGTTACACCCCGGGGACAGGACCCTTTGGGGCCAACGTCCTGACTTTC | CASSYTPGTGPFGANVLTF
TRBJ2-1 | many | TRBV4-2 | NA | TGTGCCAGCAGCCAAGAGGGAGCGCATACCACCTACAATGAGCAGTTCTTC | CASSQEGAHTTYNEQFF
TRBJ2-5 | many | TRBV29-1 | NA | TGCAGCGAGGAGGCCCCCGACGGGACCCAGTACTTC | CSEEAPDGTQYF
TRBJ2-1 | NA | TRBV20-1 | TRBD2 | TGCAGTGCTAGAGGTCTCGCGGGAGACCTACTCCTAACGTACAATGAGCAGTTCTTC | CSARGLAGDLLLTYNEQFF
TRBJ2-1 | many | TRBV12-3/TRBV12-4 | TRBD2 | TGTGCCAGCAGTTGGGGTGGGGGACTAGGGTCCAATGAGCAGTTCTTC | CASSWGGGLGSNEQFF
TRBJ2-3 | NA | TRBV7-2 | TRBD1 | TGTGCCAGCAGCTCCCCCAGACAGGGTACCTTCGAAGATACGCAGTATTTT | CASSSPRQGTFEDTQYF
TRBJ2-1 | NA | TRBV7-9 | NA | TGTGCCAGCAGCTCTTCCCCTGGCCACTCCTACAATGAGCAGTTCTTC | CASSSSPGHSYNEQFF
TRBJ1-2 | many | TRBV20-1 | NA | TGCAGTGCTAGAGATCCCTCTTCGACACAGGGATACTACACCTTC | CSARDPSSTQGYYTF
TRBJ1-1 | many | TRBV6-5 | NA | TGTGCCAGCAGTCCAAGGGTAGACACTGAAGCTTTCTTT | CASSPRVDTEAFF
TRBJ2-1 | many | TRBV7-6 | NA | TGTGCCAGCAGCTCCTTGCGGGATGAGCAGTTCTTC | CASSSLRDEQFF
TRBJ1-4 | few | TRBV25-1 | NA | TGTGCCAGCAGTGGGGACCTATTAAAACTGTTTTTT | CASSGDLLKLFF
TRBJ2-7 | many | TRBV5-5 | NA | TGTGCCAGCAGCTTGAGCAAGGGTTACTCCTACGAGCAGTACTTC | CASSLSKGYSYEQYF
TRBJ1-1 | many | TRBV7-6 | NA | TGTGCCAGCAGCTTAGGGGTATCAGGGGACCTGAACACTGAAGCTTTCTTT | CASSLGVSGDLNTEAFF
TRBJ2-7 | few | TRBV9 | NA | TGTGCCAGCAGCGTGGGGGGTAGGCGCGAGCAGTACTTC | CASSVGGRREQYF
TRBJ2-1 | few | TRBV18 | NA | TGTGCCAGCTCAGAGACCTACAATGAGCAGTTCTTC | CASSETYNEQFF
TRBJ2-7 | NA | TRBV29-1 | NA | TGCAGCGTTGCCGAAGGTCTGGGGTCCTACGAGCAGTACTTC | CSVAEGLGSYEQYF
TRBJ1-4 | few | TRBV6-5 | NA | TGTGCCAGCATTTACAGCCTTGCAACTAATGAAAAACTGTTTTTT | CASIYSLATNEKLFF
TRBJ1-5 | few | TRBV10-2 | NA | TGCGCCAGCAGTGAGTGGGACCAGCCCCAGCATTTT | CASSEWDQPQHF
TRBJ2-6 | many | TRBV7-8 | NA | TGTGCCAGCAGCCCACCGGACTTGAGAGTCCTGACTTTC | CASSPPDLRVLTF
TRBJ1-1 | few | TRBV5-5 | NA | TGTGCCAGCAGCTTGGAGTGGGGGCTTGCCACTGAAGCTTTCTTT | CASSLEWGLATEAFF
TRBJ1-2 | few | TRBV30 | NA | TGTGCCTGGAGAGGGGACGGCCAGAGGTTCTATGGCTACACCTTC | CAWRGDGQRFYGYTF
TRBJ2-1 | NA | TRBV14 | NA | TGTGCCAGCAGCCACCCCCCGGACTACAATGAGCAGTTCTTC | CASSHPPDYNEQFF
TRBJ2-5 | NA | TRBV4-2 | NA | TGTGCCAGCAGCCAAGTCGCAGCTCTTAAAGGGCAAGAGACCCAGTACTTC | CASSQVAALKGQETQYF
TRBJ2-1 | NA | TRBV7-8 | NA | TGTGCCAGCAGCTTGGGGCGGGCACGGGAGCAGTTCTTC | CASSLGRAREQFF
TRBJ2-5 | few | TRBV7-9 | NA | TGTGCCAGCAAGAGGGATCGGGAGACCCAGTACTTC | CASKRDRETQYF
TRBJ2-5 | many | TRBV4-3 | NA | TGCGCCAGCAGCCAAGACATCAGGGCCCAAGAGACCCAGTACTTC | CASSQDIRAQETQYF
TRBJ2-3 | many | TRBV7-2 | NA | TGTGCCAGCAGCTTAGCGCAGGGCCTAGACCTAACAGATACGCAGTATTTT | CASSLAQGLDLTDTQYF
TRBJ2-1 | NA | TRBV7-9 | NA | TGTGCCAGCAGCTTGGGCCAGGGGATCTACAATGAGCAGTTCTTC | CASSLGQGIYNEQFF
TRBJ2-7 | NA | TRBV29-1 | NA | TGCAGCGTTCTCTGGGTTTCGGGCGAGCAGTACTTC | CSVLWVSGEQYF
TRBJ2-1 | few | TRBV29-1 | NA | TGCAGCGTTAGGCACCCTTTAAAGTACAATGAGCAGTTCTTC | CSVRHPLKYNEQFF
TRBJ2-2 | many | TRBV20-1 | TRBD2 | TGCAGTGCTAGACTAGCGGGAGCGGACACCGGGGAGCTGTTTTTT | CSARLAGADTGELFF
TRBJ2-1 | NA | TRBV7-3 | NA | TGTGCCAGCAGCCGAACAGTCTACAATGAGCAGTTCTTC | CASSRTVYNEQFF
TRBJ2-2 | NA | TRBV6-4 | NA | TGTGCCAGCAGTCGCGCCCATGCCTCCGAGGAGCTGTTTTTT | CASSRAHASEELFF
TRBJ2-5 | few | TRBV6-1 | NA | TGTGCCAGCAGAGACGGGCCCGGGGAGGAGACCCAGTACTTC | CASRDGPGEETQYF
TRBJ2-3 | few | TRBV4-1 | TRBD2 | TGCGCCAGCAGCCAAGCCCTCGAGGGAGGGATAGCAGATACGCAGTATTTT | CASSQALEGGIADTQYF
TRBJ1-5 | many | TRBV6-5 | TRBD1 | TGTGCCAGCAGCCCAGGGACAGGCGGGTATCAGCCCCAGCATTTT | CASSPGTGGYQPQHF
TRBJ2-7 | NA | TRBV6-5 | NA | TGTGCCAGCAGTTACTTCCGACCCCCCTACGAGCAGTACTTC | CASSYFRPPYEQYF
TRBJ1-1 | NA | TRBV9 | NA | TGTGCCAGCAGCGTAGGTCAGGGAGGGGTGGATTGGAACACTGAAGCTTTCTTT | CASSVGQGGVDWNTEAFF
TRBJ2-7 | many | TRBV2 | NA | TGTGCCGCTGGAGGGGGGGACCCGAGCTCCTACGAGCAGTACTTC | CAAGGGDPSSYEQYF
TRBJ2-7 | NA | TRBV6-2/TRBV6-3 | NA | TGTGCCAGCAGTTCCGACTACTACGAGCAGTACTTC | CASSSDYYEQYF
TRBJ2-5 | NA | TRBV25-1 | NA | TGTGCCAGCAGTGAGGGAGGGGGATTAGAGGAGACCCAGTACTTC | CASSEGGGLEETQYF
TRBJ2-7 | NA | TRBV5-1 | TRBD1 | TGCGCCAGCAGCGAATCCGGGACAGGGGGCATTTACGAGCAGTACTTC | CASSESGTGGIYEQYF